The clone carrying this T cell receptor beta chain was observed a few times. Its target is not known. Looked up from germline, CDR1 is SGHRS and CDR2 is YFSETQ. Unmatched junction bases numbered 7, after V lost 0 bases and J lost 5 bases. The length of the CDR3 is 16 residues. This entry is derived from a study of early T cells in non-severe SARS-CoV-2 infection. Study-wide context: Bulk RNA isolated from unsorted whole blood underwent sequencing; chains were not paired.

Study conclusions and caveats: A preference for anti-spike CD8 responses marked VDJdb matching, which missed private and CD4 specificities.

As part of library construction, unique molecular identifiers were attached to individual cDNA molecules. TCRdb re-called the 5' RACE reads through MiXCR, storing one row per CDR3 protein. The table records 100,000 to 120,000 distinct CDR3 sequences, around 10% of them present only once. The sample taken for sequencing was whole blood. This clonotype was sampled from an adult who was a healthcare worker with PCR-confirmed SARS-CoV-2 infection or an uninfected control (not recorded which). The gene calls are TRBV5-1 and TRBJ2-2, with 7 bases identical to TRBD1. The CDR3 DNA reads as TGCGCCAGCAGCTTGGAGGGGGCCGTGGTTACCGGGGAGCTGTTTTTT. It codes for CASSLEGAVVTGELFF.